The 9 T cell receptor beta chains given below trace back to one sample, sequenced in a study of shared clonotypes between healthy human individuals. Assay used: immunoSEQ multiplex PCR; TCRdb lists only in-frame clones, some missing. The table shows millions of clones, with approximately 94% occurring only once. Sequencing input: naive CD4+ T cells sorted from blood. Specified subset: CD45RA+ positively selected. These receptor sequences come from a man aged 18 to 30 in good health.

In this sample, this clone turned up once. V usage is TRBV29-1 and J usage is TRBJ1-1; no clear D gene. This CDR3 region has 15 residues. Germline lookup yields CDR1 SQVTM and CDR2 ANQGSEA. Trimming pared 3 bases from V and 0 bases from J, leaving 14 bases between. This CDR3 is CSVERAQVMNTEAFF. CDR3 nucleotides: TGCAGCGTTGAGAGGGCGCAGGTAATGAACACTGAAGCTTTCTTT. The full variable domain, rest sourced from reference TRBV29-1 and TRBJ1-1, is SAVISQKPSRDICQRGTSLTIQCQVDSQVTMMFWYRQQPGQSLTLIATANQGSEATYESGFVIDKFPISRPNLTFSTLTVSNMSPEDSSIYLCSVERAQVMNTEAFFGQGTRLTVV.

The chain couples TRBV27 to TRBJ1-2, with TRBD1 matching 7 bases. Germline V CDR1 and CDR2: MNHEY, SMNVEV (reference sequence). Unmatched junction bases numbered 7, after V lost 3 bases and J lost 0 bases. This CDR3 has 16 amino acids. The CDR3 reads CASSFVRGVTNYGYTF. DNA for the CDR3: TGTGCCAGCAGTTTTGTCAGGGGGGTGACTAACTATGGCTACACCTTC.

Comments on this clone: Distinct nucleotide sequences in the sample also encode this CDR3. This chain joins TRBV25-1 and TRBJ2-7; the D is unclear. CDR3 length: 13 residues. The V and J ends lost 4 bases and 6 bases respectively, with 13 bases between them. Germline loops: CDR1 MGHDK, CDR2 SYGVNS. The CDR3 region is CASSVVNPGEQYF. The DNA for the CDR3 is TGTGCCAGCAGTGTGGTTAACCCCGGCGAGCAGTACTTC.

The gene calls are TRBV19 and TRBJ2-3; D unresolved. This CDR3 has 12 residues. Trimming left V 5 bases short and J 4 bases short, with 7 bases between. Per the germline V gene, CDR1 is LNHDA and CDR2 is SQIVND (reference sequence). The CDR3 bases are TGTGCCAGTAGTCCTCAGTCAGATACGCAGTATTTT. This encodes CASSPQSDTQYF.

The count of this clone is one. The chain joins TRBV7-8 to TRBJ2-5; 12 bases are shared with TRBD2. This CDR3 contains 15 residues. Germline trimming cut 3 bases from V and 2 bases from J; bases unmatched to any gene: 1. The V gene's germline CDR1 is SGHVS and CDR2 FQNEAQ. In DNA form, the CDR3 reads TGTGCCAGCAGCTTCGGACTAGCGGGACAAGAGACCCAGTACTTC. It is translated as CASSFGLAGQETQYF.

This chain connects TRBV13 to TRBJ1-2; TRBD1 matches 7 bases. Germline V gene lookup returns CDR1 PRHDT and CDR2 FYEKMQ (reference sequence). CDR3 length: 14 residues. J was trimmed by 7 bases and V by 5 bases; bases with no gene match: 10. The CDR3: CASSTGDRATGYTF. The CDR3 DNA follows: TGTGCCAGCAGCACAGGAGACAGGGCGACTGGCTACACCTTC.

CDR3 sequence: CASSQTPSGYNSPLHF. CDR3 nucleotide sequence: TGCGCCAGCAGCCAAACCCCCTCGGGTTATAATTCACCCCTCCACTTT. The chain links TRBV4-1 to TRBJ1-6; D ambiguous. The CDR3 loop spans 16 amino acids. The ends were cut back, 2 bases at V and 4 bases at J, with 12 bases in the middle. From germline, CDR1 is MGHRA and CDR2 YSYEKL.

The chain links TRBV7-2 to TRBJ2-2; no firm D call. The germline gives CDR1 SGHTA, CDR2 FQGNSA. The CDR3 has 13 residues. V dropped 6 bases and J dropped 7 bases, with 12 bases sitting between them. CDR3 protein: CASSITRIGELFF. The CDR3 nucleotides are TGTGCCAGCAGTATCACACGGATCGGGGAGCTGTTTTTT.

The CDR3 DNA is TGCGCCAGCAGTCAACAGACAAACACTGAAGCTTTCTTT. Residues: CASSQQTNTEAFF. The chain couples TRBV5-1 to TRBJ1-1; D is undetermined. V shed 5 bases and J shed 2 bases, with 10 bases lying between them. This CDR3 has 13 amino acids. Germline loops: CDR1 SGHRS, CDR2 YFSETQ.